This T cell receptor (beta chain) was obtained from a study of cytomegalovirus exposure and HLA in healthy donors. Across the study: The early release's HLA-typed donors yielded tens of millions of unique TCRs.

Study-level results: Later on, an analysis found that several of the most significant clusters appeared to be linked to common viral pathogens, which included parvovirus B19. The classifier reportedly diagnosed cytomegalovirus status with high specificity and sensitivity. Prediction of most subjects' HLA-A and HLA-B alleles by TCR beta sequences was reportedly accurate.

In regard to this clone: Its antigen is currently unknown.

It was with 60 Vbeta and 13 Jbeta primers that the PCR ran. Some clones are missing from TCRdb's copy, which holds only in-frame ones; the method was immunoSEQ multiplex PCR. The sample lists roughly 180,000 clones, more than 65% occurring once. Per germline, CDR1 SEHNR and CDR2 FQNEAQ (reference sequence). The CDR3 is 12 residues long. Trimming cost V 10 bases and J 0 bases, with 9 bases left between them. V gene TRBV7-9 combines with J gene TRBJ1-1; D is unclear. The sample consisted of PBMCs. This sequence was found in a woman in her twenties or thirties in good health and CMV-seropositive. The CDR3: CATSRVNTEAFF. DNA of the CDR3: TGTGCCACTTCGCGGGTGAACACTGAAGCTTTCTTT.